This T cell receptor (beta chain) appears in the sequencing data of a study of T cells in Graves' hyperthyroidism and ophthalmopathy. Study observations and caveats: In the blood, most expanded thyroid clonotypes above 0.001 appeared as well.

RNA transcripts yielded amplified TCR beta CDR3 regions. A first-round RT-PCR of the TCR CDR3 used the HTBI primer set. Each CDR3 protein is one row after TCRdb ran MiXCR on the multiplex PCR reads. The data contain roughly 580,000 distinct CDR3 sequences, roughly 46% of them seen just once; the ten biggest clones take up 6.5% to 9%. At least ten counts were recorded for this clonotype. Antigen: not known. Germline-derived CDR1 and CDR2 are SGHTA and FQGNSA. Between the trimmed V and J ends, which lost 1 base and 0 bases, there was a span of 6 bases. The CDR3 runs to 15 residues. This sequence joins TRBV7-2 and TRBJ1-4; D ambiguous. The receptor's source is a woman between 18 and 30 years old with Graves' hyperthyroidism. The sequenced material came from peripheral blood or thyroid tissue (not recorded which). CDR3: CASSLGTTTNEKLFF. CDR3 DNA sequence: TGTGCCAGCAGCTTAGGAACCACAACTAATGAAAAACTGTTTTTT.